Each of the 27 T cell receptor beta chains below was sequenced from the same sample in a study of T cells expressing NK-cell markers. TCRdb re-called the 5' RACE reads and shows each CDR3 protein once, DNA omitted. Its table lists 500,000 or so distinct CDR3 sequences. The sample consisted of blood T cells: a sorted CD56 or NKG2C T cell subset, CD4+ or CD8+ T cells, or bulk PBMC T cells (not recorded which). The source is a man aged 18 to 30 in good health.

This chain connects TRBV14 to TRBJ2-2; TCRdb reports TRBD2, a call that lacks DNA to check it against. CDR1 and CDR2 (germline): SGHDN, FVKESK. This CDR3 has 20 residues. The CDR3 spells CASSQKRAQGGVRDTGELFF.

This chain connects TRBV7-9 to TRBJ2-7; TCRdb gives TRBD2 as the D gene, but with no DNA this cannot be confirmed. This CDR3 contains 12 residues. Germline CDR1 reads SEHNR; CDR2 reads FQNEAQ (reference sequence). CDR3 in amino acids: CVSRLDNHEQYF.

The J gene is TRBJ2-5, the V gene TRBV5-1; TCRdb picks TRBD1, but there is no DNA to check that call. Germline V lookup: CDR1 SGHRS, CDR2 YFSETQ. The CDR3 contains 17 residues. The CDR3 reads CASSLGIGQGATETQYF.

The V call is TRBV12-3 or TRBV12-4, the J call TRBJ2-1; TCRdb's D call, TRBD2, is unchecked because there is no DNA. The CDR3 loop spans 15 amino acids. This CDR3 reads CASSFWASVSNEQFF.

This rearrangement joins TRBV2 to TRBJ1-5; the TCRdb D gene call, TRBD1, has no DNA to confirm it. Germline V gene data show CDR1 as SNHLY and CDR2 as FYNNEI. The CDR3 has 13 residues. The CDR3 region is CASHRERSQPQHF.

This chain links TRBV29-1 with TRBJ2-1; absent DNA, TCRdb's TRBD2 call cannot be checked. Germline V gene sequence: CDR1 SQVTM, CDR2 ANQGSEA. The CDR3 totals 14 residues. The CDR3 spells CSVEDTSGRNEQFF.

The chain is built from TRBV10-3 and TRBJ2-3; the TCRdb call, TRBD1, lacks DNA for checking. The CDR3 length is 15 residues. Germline values: CDR1 ENHRY, CDR2 SYGVKD. CDR3 protein: CAISEGTVGPDTQYF.

The chain combines TRBV27 with TRBJ1-6; no DNA is available, so the TRBD1 call from TCRdb remains unchecked. CDR1 and CDR2 (germline): MNHEY, SMNVEV (reference sequence). The CDR3 totals 12 residues. The CDR3 sequence: CASAPGRSPLHF.

The chain couples TRBV6-5 to TRBJ1-1. The germline V gene encodes CDR1 MNHEY and CDR2 SVGAGI. The CDR3 length is 15 residues. CDR3 sequence: CASSYSMNNEGEAFF.

The CDR3 sequence is CASGLQETQYF. The chain uses TRBV12-3 or TRBV12-4 and TRBJ2-5. The length of the CDR3 is 11 residues.

The chain has TRBV24-1 and TRBJ1-2. The CDR3 is 15 amino acids. The germline V gene has CDR1 KGHDR and CDR2 SFDVKD. The CDR3 sequence is CATSDLNPGHSGYTF.

J is TRBJ1-6 and V is TRBV10-3; no DNA is available, so the TRBD1 call from TCRdb remains unchecked. There are 11 residues in the CDR3. Germline V lookup: CDR1 ENHRY, CDR2 SYGVKD. The CDR3 is CAITRGSPLHF.

The chain employs TRBV6-1 and TRBJ1-4; checking the TCRdb D call of TRBD1 is not possible without DNA. The CDR3 totals 16 residues. Germline lookup yields CDR1 MNHNS and CDR2 SASEGT. The CDR3 sequence: CASSTRDRVKGEKLFF.

This sequence joins TRBV7-9 and TRBJ1-1. The germline CDR1 and CDR2 sequences are SEHNR and FQNEAQ (reference sequence). The CDR3 spans 14 residues. The CDR3 here is CASSLVDRTLEAFF.

The rearrangement links TRBV2 to TRBJ2-1. Germline CDR1 SNHLY, CDR2 FYNNEI. The CDR3 is 11 residues long. This CDR3 reads CASSDSNEQFF.

The V gene is TRBV6-5, the J gene TRBJ2-1. This CDR3 has 12 residues. CDR1 is MNHEY, CDR2 SVGAGI, per germline. CDR3 region: CASGGLLNEQFF.

V gene TRBV24-1 combines with J gene TRBJ2-1; TCRdb's D call of TRBD2 is untestable without DNA. This CDR3 is built from 17 residues. The germline gives CDR1 KGHDR, CDR2 SFDVKD. The chain's CDR3 is CATSETLASGDYNEQFF.

The CDR3 reads CASRLKGQGAVYTEAFF. The chain has TRBV28 and TRBJ1-1; the TCRdb call, TRBD1, lacks DNA for checking. This CDR3 has 17 residues. Per the germline V gene, CDR1 is MDHEN and CDR2 is SYDVKM.

The rearrangement uses TRBV27 and TRBJ2-1; TCRdb outputs TRBD1, but without DNA this stays unchecked. Per the germline V gene, CDR1 is MNHEY and CDR2 is SMNVEV (reference sequence). The CDR3 runs 13 residues. This CDR3 is CASRDRPYNEQFF.

This sequence joins TRBV29-1 and TRBJ1-4; TCRdb outputs TRBD1, but without DNA this stays unchecked. The CDR3 covers 15 residues. Germline V gives CDR1 SQVTM, CDR2 ANQGSEA. The CDR3 reads CSVPWLGQGREKLFF.

J is TRBJ2-1 and V is TRBV9. Germline assignment: CDR1 SGDLS and CDR2 YYNGEE. This CDR3 comprises 13 residues. This CDR3 is CASSVAGLNEQFF.

J is TRBJ2-3 and V is TRBV7-2; as DNA is missing, the TRBD1 call by TCRdb cannot be tested. The germline gives CDR1 SGHTA, CDR2 FQGNSA. This CDR3 spans 17 amino acids. The CDR3: CASSKLAGTASTDTQYF. Full variable domain (outside the CDR3, taken from reference TRBV7-2 and TRBJ2-3): GAGVSQSPSNKVTEKGKDVELRCDPISGHTALYWYRQSLGQGLEFLIYFQGNSAPDKSGLPSDRFSAERTGGSVSTLTIQRTQQEDSAVYLCASSKLAGTASTDTQYFGPGTRLTVL.

The CDR3 protein is CASSRPPGGWDYNEQFF. The chain employs TRBV28 and TRBJ2-1; without DNA, the TCRdb call of TRBD1 cannot be checked. This CDR3 has 17 residues. Germline V gene data show CDR1 as MDHEN and CDR2 as SYDVKM.

The rearrangement joins TRBV6-5 to TRBJ2-2. CDR1 and CDR2 (germline): MNHEY, SVGAGI. There are 15 residues in the CDR3. Here the CDR3 reads CASSYSRLNTGELFF.

The genes are TRBV7-8 and TRBJ1-5; TCRdb's assignment of TRBD1 cannot be checked, as there is no DNA. CDR1 is SGHVS and CDR2 is FQNEAQ in the germline V gene. The CDR3 runs 14 residues. CDR3: CASSRDENNQPQHF.

The V gene is TRBV28, the J gene TRBJ2-1; TCRdb's D call, TRBD2, is unchecked because there is no DNA. The CDR3 loop spans 15 amino acids. Germline loops: CDR1 MDHEN, CDR2 SYDVKM. The CDR3 spells CASSLVGGRVNEQFF.

This sequence joins TRBV28 and TRBJ2-2; TCRdb names TRBD1, which stays unverified in the absence of DNA. This CDR3 has 15 residues. Germline values: CDR1 MDHEN, CDR2 SYDVKM. CDR3 in amino acids: CASTEGAANTGELFF.